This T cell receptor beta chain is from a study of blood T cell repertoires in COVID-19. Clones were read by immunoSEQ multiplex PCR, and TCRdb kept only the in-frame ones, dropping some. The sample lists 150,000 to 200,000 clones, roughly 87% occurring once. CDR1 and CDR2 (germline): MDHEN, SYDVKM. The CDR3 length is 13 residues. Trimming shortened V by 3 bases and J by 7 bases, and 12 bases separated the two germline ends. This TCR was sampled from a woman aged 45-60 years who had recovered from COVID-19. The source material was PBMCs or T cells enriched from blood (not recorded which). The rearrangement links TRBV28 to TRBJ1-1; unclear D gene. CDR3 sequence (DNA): TGTGCCAGCAGTTTCTTTACGGGAGTTGAAGCTTTCTTT. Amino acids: CASSFFTGVEAFF.